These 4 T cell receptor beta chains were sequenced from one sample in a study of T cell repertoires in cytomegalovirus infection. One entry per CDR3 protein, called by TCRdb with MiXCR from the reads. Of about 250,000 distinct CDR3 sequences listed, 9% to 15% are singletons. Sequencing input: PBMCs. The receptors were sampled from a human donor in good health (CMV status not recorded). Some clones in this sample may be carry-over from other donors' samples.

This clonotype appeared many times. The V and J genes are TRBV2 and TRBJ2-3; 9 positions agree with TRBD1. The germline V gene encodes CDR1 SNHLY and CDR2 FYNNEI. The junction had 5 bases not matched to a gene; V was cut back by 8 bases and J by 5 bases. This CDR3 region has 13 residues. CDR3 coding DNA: TGTGCCAGCGATCCGGACAGGGGAGATACGCAGTATTTT. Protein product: CASDPDRGDTQYF.

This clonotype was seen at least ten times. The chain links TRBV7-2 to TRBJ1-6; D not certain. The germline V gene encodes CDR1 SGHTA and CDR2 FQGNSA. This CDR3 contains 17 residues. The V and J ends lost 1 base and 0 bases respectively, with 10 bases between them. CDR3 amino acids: CASSLEPISSYNSPLHF. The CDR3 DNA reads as TGTGCCAGCAGCTTAGAACCCATCAGCTCCTATAATTCACCCCTCCACTTT. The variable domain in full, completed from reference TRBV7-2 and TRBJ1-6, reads GAGVSQSPSNKVTEKGKDVELRCDPISGHTALYWYRQSLGQGLEFLIYFQGNSAPDKSGLPSDRFSAERTGGSVSTLTIQRTQQEDSAVYLCASSLEPISSYNSPLHFGNGTRLTVT.

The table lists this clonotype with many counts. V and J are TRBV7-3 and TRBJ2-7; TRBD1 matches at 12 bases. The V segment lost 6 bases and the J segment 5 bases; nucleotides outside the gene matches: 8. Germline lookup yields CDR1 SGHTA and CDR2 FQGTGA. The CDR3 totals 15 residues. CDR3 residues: CASSRSGQGAHEQYF. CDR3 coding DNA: TGTGCCAGCAGTCGGTCGGGACAGGGGGCCCACGAGCAGTACTTC.

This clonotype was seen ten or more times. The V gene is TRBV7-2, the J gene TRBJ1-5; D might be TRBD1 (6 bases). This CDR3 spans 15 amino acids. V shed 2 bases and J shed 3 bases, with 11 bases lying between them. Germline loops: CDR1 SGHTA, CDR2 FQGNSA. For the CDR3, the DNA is TGTGCCAGCAGCTTATCGGGGGGCCCCAATCAGCCCCAGCATTTT. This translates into CASSLSGGPNQPQHF.